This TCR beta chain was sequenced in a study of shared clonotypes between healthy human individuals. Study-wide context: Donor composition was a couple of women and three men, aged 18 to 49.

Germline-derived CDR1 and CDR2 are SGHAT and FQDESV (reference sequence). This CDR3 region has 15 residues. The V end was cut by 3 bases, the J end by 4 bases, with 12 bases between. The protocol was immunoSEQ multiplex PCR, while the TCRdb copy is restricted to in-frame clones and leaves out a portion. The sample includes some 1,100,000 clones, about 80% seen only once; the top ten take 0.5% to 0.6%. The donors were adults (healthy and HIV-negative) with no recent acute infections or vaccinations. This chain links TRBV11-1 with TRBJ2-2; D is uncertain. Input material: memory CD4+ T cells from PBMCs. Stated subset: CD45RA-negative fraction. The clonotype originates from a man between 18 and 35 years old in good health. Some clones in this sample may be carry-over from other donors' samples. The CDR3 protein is CASSLIGRGTGELFF. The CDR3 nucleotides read TGTGCCAGCAGCTTGATAGGCCGAGGCACCGGGGAGCTGTTTTTT.